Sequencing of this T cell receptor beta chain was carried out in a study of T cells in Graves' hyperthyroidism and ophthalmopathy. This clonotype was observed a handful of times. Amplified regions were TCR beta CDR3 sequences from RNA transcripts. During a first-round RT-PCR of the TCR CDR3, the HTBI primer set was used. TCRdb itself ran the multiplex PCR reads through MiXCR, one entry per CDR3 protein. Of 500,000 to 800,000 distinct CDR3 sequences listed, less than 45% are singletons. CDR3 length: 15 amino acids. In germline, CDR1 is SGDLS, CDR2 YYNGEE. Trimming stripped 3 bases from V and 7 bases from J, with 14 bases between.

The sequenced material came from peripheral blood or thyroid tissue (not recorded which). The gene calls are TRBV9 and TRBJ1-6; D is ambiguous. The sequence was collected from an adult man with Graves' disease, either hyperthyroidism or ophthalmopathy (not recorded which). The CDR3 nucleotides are TGTGCCAGCAGCGGGACCGAAGCTTCAAATTCACCCCTCCACTTT. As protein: CASSGTEASNSPLHF.